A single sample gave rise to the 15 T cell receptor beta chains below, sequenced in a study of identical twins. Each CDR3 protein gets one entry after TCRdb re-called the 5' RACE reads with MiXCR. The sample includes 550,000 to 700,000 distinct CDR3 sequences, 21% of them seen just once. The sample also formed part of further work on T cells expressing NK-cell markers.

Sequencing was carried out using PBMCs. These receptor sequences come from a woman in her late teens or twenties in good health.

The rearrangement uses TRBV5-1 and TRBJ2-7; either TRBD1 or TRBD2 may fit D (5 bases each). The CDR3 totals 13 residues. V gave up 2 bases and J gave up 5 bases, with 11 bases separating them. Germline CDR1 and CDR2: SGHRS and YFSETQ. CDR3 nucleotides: TGCGCCAGCAGCTTTCTGGGGACCGACGAGCAGTACTTC. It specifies CASSFLGTDEQYF. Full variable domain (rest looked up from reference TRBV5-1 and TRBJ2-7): KAGVTQTPRYLIKTRGQQVTLSCSPISGHRSVSWYQQTPGQGLQFLFEYFSETQRNKGNFPGRFSGRQFSNSRSEMNVSTLELGDSALYLCASSFLGTDEQYFGPGTRLTVT.

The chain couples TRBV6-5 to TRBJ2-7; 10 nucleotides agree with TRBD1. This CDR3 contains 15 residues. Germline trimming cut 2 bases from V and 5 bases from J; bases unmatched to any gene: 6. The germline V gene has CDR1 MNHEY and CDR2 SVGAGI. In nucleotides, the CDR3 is TGTGCCAGCAGTTACGCCGGGACAGGGGACCACGAGCAGTACTTC. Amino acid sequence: CASSYAGTGDHEQYF.

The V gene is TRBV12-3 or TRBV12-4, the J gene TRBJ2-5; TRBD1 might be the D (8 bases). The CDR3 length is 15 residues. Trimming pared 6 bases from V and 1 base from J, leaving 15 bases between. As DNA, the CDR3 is TGTGCCAGCAGAAGACAGGGGAGGGCCCAAGAGACCCAGTACTTC. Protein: CASRRQGRAQETQYF.

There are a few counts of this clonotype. CDR3 in amino acids: CASSFKGGLGTEAFF. The CDR3 region has the DNA TGTGCCAGCAGTTTTAAAGGGGGGCTGGGCACTGAAGCTTTCTTT. This chain connects TRBV12-3 or TRBV12-4 to TRBJ1-1, with a tentative D call TRBD1 (6 bases). Trimming left V 3 bases short and J 4 bases short, with 15 bases between. The CDR3 loop spans 15 amino acids.

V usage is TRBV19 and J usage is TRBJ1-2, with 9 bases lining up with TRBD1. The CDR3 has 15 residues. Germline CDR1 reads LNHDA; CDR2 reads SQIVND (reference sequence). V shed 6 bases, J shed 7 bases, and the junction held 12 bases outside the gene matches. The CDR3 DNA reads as TGTGCCAGTAGCGCCAACAGGGGGCTAAAGCTTGGCTACACCTTC. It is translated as CASSANRGLKLGYTF.

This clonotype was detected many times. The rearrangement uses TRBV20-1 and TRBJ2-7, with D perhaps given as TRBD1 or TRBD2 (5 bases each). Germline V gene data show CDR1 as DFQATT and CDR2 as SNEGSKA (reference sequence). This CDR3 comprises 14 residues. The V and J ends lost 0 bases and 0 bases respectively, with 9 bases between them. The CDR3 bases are TGCAGTGCTAGAGAGGGGACCAGCTCCTACGAGCAGTACTTC. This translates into CSAREGTSSYEQYF.

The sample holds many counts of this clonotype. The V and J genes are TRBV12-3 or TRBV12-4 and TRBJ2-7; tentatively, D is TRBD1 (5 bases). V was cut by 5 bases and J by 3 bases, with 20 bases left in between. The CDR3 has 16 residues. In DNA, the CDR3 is TGTGCCAGCAGTAGTCGCCTCAGGGTGCTCTTCTACGAGCAGTACTTC. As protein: CASSSRLRVLFYEQYF.

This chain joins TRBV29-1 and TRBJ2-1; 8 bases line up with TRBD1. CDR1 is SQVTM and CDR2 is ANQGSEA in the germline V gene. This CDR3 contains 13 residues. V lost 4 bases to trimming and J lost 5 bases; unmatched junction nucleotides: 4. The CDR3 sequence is CSVGTGWDNEQFF. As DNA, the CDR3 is TGCAGCGTTGGGACAGGGTGGGACAATGAGCAGTTCTTC.

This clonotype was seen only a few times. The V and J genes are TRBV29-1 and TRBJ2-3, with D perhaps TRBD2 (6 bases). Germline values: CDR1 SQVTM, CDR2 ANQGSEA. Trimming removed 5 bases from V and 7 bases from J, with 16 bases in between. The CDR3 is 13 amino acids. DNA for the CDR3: TGCAGCGTTCGGGAGTTGGGCACGAATACGCAGTATTTT. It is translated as CSVRELGTNTQYF.

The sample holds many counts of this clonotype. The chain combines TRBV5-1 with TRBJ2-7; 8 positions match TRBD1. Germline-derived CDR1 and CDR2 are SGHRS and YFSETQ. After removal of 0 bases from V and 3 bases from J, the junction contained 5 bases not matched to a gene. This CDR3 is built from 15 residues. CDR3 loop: CASSLEGTGGYEQYF. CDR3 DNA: TGCGCCAGCAGCTTGGAAGGGACAGGAGGCTACGAGCAGTACTTC.

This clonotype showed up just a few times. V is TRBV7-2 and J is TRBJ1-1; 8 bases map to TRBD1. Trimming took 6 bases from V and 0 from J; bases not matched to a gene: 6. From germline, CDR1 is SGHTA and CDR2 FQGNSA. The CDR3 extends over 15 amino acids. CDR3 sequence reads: CASRSGQGMNTEAFF. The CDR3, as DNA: TGTGCCAGCAGGTCCGGACAGGGCATGAACACTGAAGCTTTCTTT.

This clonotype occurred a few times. In DNA form, the CDR3 reads TGTGCCAGCAGTGACTCCAACTCCTACGAGCAGTACTTC. Residues: CASSDSNSYEQYF. The chain couples TRBV2 to TRBJ2-7; D ambiguous. V lost 3 bases and J 0 bases, leaving 6 bases between the germline ends. The germline gives CDR1 SNHLY, CDR2 FYNNEI. The CDR3 consists of 13 residues. The whole variable domain, remainder taken from reference TRBV2 and TRBJ2-7, is EPEVTQTPSHQVTQMGQEVILRCVPISNHLYFYWYRQILGQKVEFLVSFYNNEISEKSEIFDDQFSVERPDGSNFTLKIRSTKLEDSAMYFCASSDSNSYEQYFGPGTRLTVT.

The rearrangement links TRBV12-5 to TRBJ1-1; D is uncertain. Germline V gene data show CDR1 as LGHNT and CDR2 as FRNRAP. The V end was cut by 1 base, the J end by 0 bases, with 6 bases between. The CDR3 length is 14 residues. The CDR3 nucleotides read TGTGCTAGTGGTTTGGGAGGTCTGAACACTGAAGCTTTCTTT. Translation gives CASGLGGLNTEAFF.

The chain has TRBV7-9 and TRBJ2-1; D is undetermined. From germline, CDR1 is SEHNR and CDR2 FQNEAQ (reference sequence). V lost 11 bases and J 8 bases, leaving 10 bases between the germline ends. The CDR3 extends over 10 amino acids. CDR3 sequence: CAPSNDEQFF. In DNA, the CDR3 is TGTGCCCCTTCTAATGATGAGCAGTTCTTC.

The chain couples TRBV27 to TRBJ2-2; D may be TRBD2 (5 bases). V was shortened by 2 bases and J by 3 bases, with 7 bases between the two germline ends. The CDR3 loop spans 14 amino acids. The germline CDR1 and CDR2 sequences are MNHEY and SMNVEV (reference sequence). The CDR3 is CASSLRGYTGELFF. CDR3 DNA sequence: TGTGCCAGCAGTTTACGCGGGTACACCGGGGAGCTGTTTTTT.